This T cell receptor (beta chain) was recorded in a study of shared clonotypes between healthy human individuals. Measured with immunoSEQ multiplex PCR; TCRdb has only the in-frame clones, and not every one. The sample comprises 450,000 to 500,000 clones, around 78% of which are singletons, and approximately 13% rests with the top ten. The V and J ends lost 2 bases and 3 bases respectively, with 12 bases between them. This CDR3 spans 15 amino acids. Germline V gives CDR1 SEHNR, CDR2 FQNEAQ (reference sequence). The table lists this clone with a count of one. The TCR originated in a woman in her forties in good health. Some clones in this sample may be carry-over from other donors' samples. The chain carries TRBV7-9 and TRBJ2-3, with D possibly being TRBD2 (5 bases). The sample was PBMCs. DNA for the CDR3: TGTGCCAGCAGCTTAAGCCTAGCTCCGACAGATACGCAGTATTTT. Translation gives CASSLSLAPTDTQYF.